The clone carrying this T cell receptor (beta chain) was recorded many times. Its antigen is undetermined. Not enrolled were patients with uncontrolled infection, other autoimmune disease, pregnancy or lactation. This sample was taken from a study of T cells in Graves' hyperthyroidism and ophthalmopathy. Study-level findings and limits: Stable hyperthyroidism was told apart from ophthalmopathy by a model built on 13 V-J features. The model foresaw ophthalmopathy a median 6.5 months prior to onset.

RNA transcripts were the template for amplifying TCR beta CDR3 regions. First-round RT-PCR targeting the TCR CDR3 was performed with the HTBI primer set. Using its own MiXCR run on the multiplex PCR reads, TCRdb lists one record per CDR3 protein. The sample has some 300,000 distinct CDR3 sequences; about an eighth are singletons. This TCR was recovered from a woman aged 25 to 39 with Graves' hyperthyroidism that later progressed to Graves' ophthalmopathy. The material sequenced was blood.

Written as DNA, the CDR3 is TGTGCCAGCAGCAACCTAGCGCCCGGGGAGCTGTTTTTT. Protein product: CASSNLAPGELFF. The chain combines TRBV7-2 with TRBJ2-2, with D perhaps matching TRBD2 (6 bases). CDR1 is SGHTA and CDR2 is FQGNSA in the germline V gene. CDR3 length: 13 amino acids. Trimming shortened V by 5 bases and J by 6 bases, and 10 bases separated the two germline ends.